The present TCR beta chain was sequenced within a study of blood T cell repertoires in COVID-19. This clone came up a few times. The CDR3 has 16 amino acids. The V end lost 3 bases, the J end lost 2 bases, and 16 bases lay between the germline ends. Germline CDR1 reads MDHEN; CDR2 reads SYDVKM. The data were produced by immunoSEQ multiplex PCR, yet TCRdb's version contains in-frame clones alone and is incomplete. The sample yields approximately 240,000 clones, 85% to 95% seen once. Sequencing input: PBMCs or T cells enriched from blood (not recorded which). The sequence was obtained from a woman younger than 35 who had recovered from COVID-19. This rearrangement joins TRBV28 to TRBJ1-2, with unresolved D. The DNA of the CDR3 is TGTGCCAGCAGTTTCAACAGATGGGCAGAGAACTATGGCTACACCTTC. As protein: CASSFNRWAENYGYTF.